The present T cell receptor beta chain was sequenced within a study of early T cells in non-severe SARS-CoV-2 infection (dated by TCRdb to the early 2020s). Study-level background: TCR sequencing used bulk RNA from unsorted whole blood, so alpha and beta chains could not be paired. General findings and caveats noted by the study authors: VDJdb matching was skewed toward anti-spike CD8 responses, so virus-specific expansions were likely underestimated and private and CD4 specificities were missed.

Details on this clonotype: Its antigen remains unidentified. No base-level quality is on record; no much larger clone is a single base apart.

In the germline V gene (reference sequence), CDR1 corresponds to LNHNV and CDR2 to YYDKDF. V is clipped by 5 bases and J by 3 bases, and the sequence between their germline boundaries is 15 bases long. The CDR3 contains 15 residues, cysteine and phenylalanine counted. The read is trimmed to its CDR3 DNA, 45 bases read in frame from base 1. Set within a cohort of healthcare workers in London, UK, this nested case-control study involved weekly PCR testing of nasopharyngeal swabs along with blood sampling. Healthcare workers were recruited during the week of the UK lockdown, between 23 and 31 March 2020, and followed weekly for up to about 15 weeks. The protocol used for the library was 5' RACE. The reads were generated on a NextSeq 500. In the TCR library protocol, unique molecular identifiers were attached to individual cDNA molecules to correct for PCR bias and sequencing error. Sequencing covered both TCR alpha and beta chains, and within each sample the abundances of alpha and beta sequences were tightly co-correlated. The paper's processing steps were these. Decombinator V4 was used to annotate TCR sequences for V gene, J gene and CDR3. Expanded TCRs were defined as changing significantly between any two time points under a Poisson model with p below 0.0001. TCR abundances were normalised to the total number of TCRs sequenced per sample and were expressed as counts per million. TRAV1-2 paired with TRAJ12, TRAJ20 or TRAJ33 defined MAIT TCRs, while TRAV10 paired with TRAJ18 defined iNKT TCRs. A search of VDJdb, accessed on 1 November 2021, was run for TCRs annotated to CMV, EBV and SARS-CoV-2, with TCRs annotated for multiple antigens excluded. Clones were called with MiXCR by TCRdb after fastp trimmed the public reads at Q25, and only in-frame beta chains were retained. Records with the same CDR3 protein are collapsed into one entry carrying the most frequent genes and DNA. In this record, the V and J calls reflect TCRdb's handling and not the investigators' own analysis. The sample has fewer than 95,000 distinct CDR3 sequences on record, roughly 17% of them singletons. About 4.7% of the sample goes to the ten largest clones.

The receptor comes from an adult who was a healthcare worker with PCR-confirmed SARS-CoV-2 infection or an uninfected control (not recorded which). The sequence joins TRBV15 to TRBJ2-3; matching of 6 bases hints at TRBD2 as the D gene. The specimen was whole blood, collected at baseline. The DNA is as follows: TGTGCCACCAGCCTGGCAGGCGGGATAACAGATACGCAGTATTTT. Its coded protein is CATSLAGGITDTQYF.